A single sample gave rise to the 19 T cell receptor beta chains below, sequenced in a study of cytomegalovirus exposure and HLA in healthy donors. The PCR used 60 Vbeta and 13 Jbeta primers. Sequencing was performed with immunoSEQ multiplex PCR; in TCRdb, only in-frame clones are kept and a portion is missing. The sample carries approximately 150,000 clones, 79% recorded once. The specimen was PBMCs. The origin of the receptors is a man aged 50 to 59 in good health and CMV-seropositive.

This chain links TRBV5-1 with TRBJ2-3, with TRBD2 matching 7 bases. V lost 6 bases and J lost 6; bases outside the gene matches: 10. Per germline, CDR1 SGHRS and CDR2 YFSETQ. CDR3 length: 14 amino acids. The CDR3 nucleotides read TGCGCCAGCACCTCGGGGGAGGGTCTGGATACGCAGTATTTT. Translation: CASTSGEGLDTQYF.

This chain connects TRBV10-1 to TRBJ2-7, with D possibly matching TRBD1 (6 bases). There are 14 residues in the CDR3. Trimming left V 6 bases short and J 2 bases short, with 14 bases between. From germline, CDR1 is WNHNN and CDR2 SYGVQD (reference sequence). This chain's CDR3 is CASRPQGLPYEQYF. CDR3 sequence (DNA): TGCGCCAGCAGGCCACAGGGTCTACCCTACGAGCAGTACTTC.

This clone showed up just a few times. V gene TRBV6-1 combines with J gene TRBJ2-7; D is unclear. V was trimmed by 8 bases and J by 3 bases, leaving 14 bases between them. CDR3 length: 13 amino acids. The germline gives CDR1 MNHNS, CDR2 SASEGT. The CDR3 bases are TGTGCCAGCGGTGGAAAACAGAACTACGAGCAGTACTTC. Its protein is CASGGKQNYEQYF.

The V gene is TRBV30, the J gene TRBJ2-1, with D perhaps matching TRBD2 (6 bases). CDR1 GTSNPN and CDR2 SVGIG come from the germline V gene (reference sequence). Trimming cost V 2 bases and J 9 bases, with 17 bases left between them. The CDR3 length is 14 residues. As DNA, the CDR3 is TGTGCCTGGAGTAAGGTAGCGGTAACAGGTGAGCAGTTCTTC. Amino acid sequence: CAWSKVAVTGEQFF.

The rearrangement links TRBV5-1 to TRBJ2-1; 13 nucleotides agree with TRBD2. The CDR3 consists of 14 residues. CDR1 and CDR2 (germline): SGHRS, YFSETQ. V shed 4 bases and J 10 bases; nucleotides not matched to a gene: 5. The CDR3, as DNA: TGCGCCAGCAGCCCCCCGGGACTAGCGGGAGAGCAGTTCTTC. Translating gives CASSPPGLAGEQFF.

At least ten counts were recorded for this clone. This chain joins TRBV18 and TRBJ2-5; D may be TRBD2 (5 bases). CDR3 length: 13 amino acids. V dropped 3 bases and J dropped 5 bases, with 10 bases sitting between them. Looked up from germline, CDR1 is KGHSH and CDR2 is LQKENI. CDR3 nucleotide sequence: TGTGCCAGCTCACCCGTGACGGGGGAGACCCAGTACTTC. It encodes CASSPVTGETQYF.

The chain employs TRBV5-8 and TRBJ1-4; 8 positions match TRBD1. The CDR3 length is 15 residues. The ends lost 7 bases at V and 8 bases at J; junction bases unmatched: 13. Germline assignment: CDR1 SGHTS and CDR2 YDEGEE. CDR3 protein: CASHHRDRMGEKLFF. CDR3 bases: TGTGCCAGCCATCACCGGGACAGGATGGGCGAAAAACTGTTTTTT.

The V call is TRBV19, the J call TRBJ2-1; maybe TRBD2 (5 bases). The CDR3 contains 14 residues. Germline loops: CDR1 LNHDA, CDR2 SQIVND (reference sequence). V dropped 7 bases and J dropped 4 bases, with 14 bases sitting between them. CDR3 in amino acids: CASKPGFVYNEQFF. Written as DNA, the CDR3 is TGTGCCAGTAAGCCGGGATTTGTTTACAATGAGCAGTTCTTC.

J is TRBJ2-7 and V is TRBV9; D perhaps matches TRBD2 (6 bases). V was clipped by 2 bases and J by 5 bases, with 11 bases between them. CDR3 length: 13 amino acids. CDR1 and CDR2 (germline): SGDLS, YYNGEE. The CDR3 sequence: CASSVGGVHEQYF. The DNA for the CDR3 is TGTGCCAGCAGCGTGGGAGGAGTGCACGAGCAGTACTTC.

This sequence joins TRBV2 and TRBJ2-7; 7 bases fit TRBD1. The CDR3 covers 15 residues. From germline, CDR1 is SNHLY and CDR2 FYNNEI. The trim removed 4 bases at V and 2 bases at J, leaving 8 bases unmatched. The CDR3 sequence: CASSGRGWGAYEQYF. DNA of the CDR3: TGTGCCAGCAGTGGCAGGGGGTGGGGAGCCTACGAGCAGTACTTC.

V is TRBV6-5 and J is TRBJ2-1; D possibly corresponds to TRBD2 (6 bases). The CDR3 is 16 amino acids. Between the trimmed V and J ends, which lost 4 bases and 5 bases, there was a span of 18 bases. Germline CDR1 reads MNHEY; CDR2 reads SVGAGI. DNA of the CDR3: TGTGCCAGCAGTTTTACTAGCAGGAGGGACGACAATGAGCAGTTCTTC. This codes for CASSFTSRRDDNEQFF.

The sample holds a few counts of this clone. This chain links TRBV6-1 with TRBJ2-5, with D possibly being TRBD2 (6 bases). Germline V CDR1 and CDR2: MNHNS, SASEGT. V lost 3 bases and J 5 bases, leaving 10 bases between the germline ends. The CDR3 runs 13 residues. CDR3 protein: CASSEGGLETQYF. The CDR3 bases are TGTGCCAGCAGTGAGGGGGGACTGGAGACCCAGTACTTC.

The CDR3 loop reads CASSPPGGSTNEKLFF. Here the CDR3 DNA reads TGTGCCAGCAGCCCCCCAGGGGGGTCAACTAATGAAAAACTGTTTTTT. V and J are TRBV13 and TRBJ1-4; 7 positions agree with TRBD1. Unmatched junction bases numbered 6, after V lost 5 bases and J lost 0 bases. Germline V CDR1 and CDR2: PRHDT, FYEKMQ (reference sequence). The CDR3 runs 16 residues.

The chain links TRBV16 to TRBJ2-5; D call uncertain. Trimming removed 1 base at V and 2 bases at J, with 11 bases between. Germline V CDR1 and CDR2: KGHSY, FQNENV. This CDR3 has 15 residues. The CDR3 bases are TGTGCCAGCAGCCAATTCCAGATGCGGCAAGAGACCCAGTACTTC. Translation: CASSQFQMRQETQYF.

The gene calls are TRBV11-2 and TRBJ2-7; 9 nucleotides match TRBD2. Germline values: CDR1 SGHAT, CDR2 FQNNGV. This CDR3 region has 14 residues. The V and J ends lost 4 bases and 4 bases, in that order; junction bases with no gene match: 5. The CDR3 DNA reads as TGTGCCAGCAGCTCACAGCGGGGGGCGTACGAGCAGTACTTC. Translation: CASSSQRGAYEQYF.

The chain joins TRBV11-1 to TRBJ2-7, with 9 bases fitting TRBD2. The V gene's germline CDR1 is SGHAT and CDR2 FQDESV (reference sequence). V lost 5 bases to trimming and J lost 0 bases; unmatched junction nucleotides: 2. The CDR3 extends over 14 amino acids. The CDR3 coding sequence is TGTGCCAGCAGCCCTAGCGGGGACTCCTACGAGCAGTACTTC. This codes for CASSPSGDSYEQYF.

The CDR3 region has the DNA TGTGCCAGTAGTAGAAGACCCAGGGGTCTCCACTATGGCTACACCTTC. Amino acid sequence: CASSRRPRGLHYGYTF. The chain employs TRBV19 and TRBJ1-2; tentative D call: TRBD1 (6 bases). CDR1 and CDR2 from the germline V gene are LNHDA and SQIVND (reference sequence). V was clipped by 4 bases and J by 3 bases, with 18 bases between them. CDR3 length: 16 residues. The entire variable domain, with the rest obtained from reference TRBV19 and TRBJ1-2, is as follows: DGGITQSPKYLFRKEGQNVTLSCEQNLNHDAMYWYRQDPGQGLRLIYYSQIVNDFQKGDIAEGYSVSREKKESFPLTVTSAQKNPTAFYLCASSRRPRGLHYGYTFGSGTRLTVV.

CDR3 residues: CASSPPGAGGSSTDTQYF. For the CDR3, the DNA is TGTGCCAGCAGCCCACCGGGGGCGGGGGGATCCAGCACAGATACGCAGTATTTT. The rearrangement links TRBV5-4 to TRBJ2-3, with 8 nucleotides matching TRBD2. Trimming at V came to 4 bases and at J to 0 bases, leaving 13 bases not matched to a gene. Per the germline V gene, CDR1 is SGHNT and CDR2 is YYREEE (reference sequence). The CDR3 has 18 residues. Based on the CDR3 plus reference TRBV5-4 and TRBJ2-3, the full variable domain is ETGVTQSPTHLIKTRGQQVTLRCSSQSGHNTVSWYQQALGQGPQFIFQYYREEENGRGNFPPRFSGLQFPNYSSELNVNALELDDSALYLCASSPPGAGGSSTDTQYFGPGTRLTVL.

The rearrangement links TRBV5-1 to TRBJ2-1; possibly TRBD2 for D (5 bases). V lost 1 base, J lost 10 bases, and 9 bases lay in between. The CDR3 has 12 amino acids. Germline V gives CDR1 SGHRS, CDR2 YFSETQ. CDR3 amino acids: CASSLSIAEQFF. In DNA form, the CDR3 reads TGCGCCAGCAGCTTGTCGATAGCGGAGCAGTTCTTC.